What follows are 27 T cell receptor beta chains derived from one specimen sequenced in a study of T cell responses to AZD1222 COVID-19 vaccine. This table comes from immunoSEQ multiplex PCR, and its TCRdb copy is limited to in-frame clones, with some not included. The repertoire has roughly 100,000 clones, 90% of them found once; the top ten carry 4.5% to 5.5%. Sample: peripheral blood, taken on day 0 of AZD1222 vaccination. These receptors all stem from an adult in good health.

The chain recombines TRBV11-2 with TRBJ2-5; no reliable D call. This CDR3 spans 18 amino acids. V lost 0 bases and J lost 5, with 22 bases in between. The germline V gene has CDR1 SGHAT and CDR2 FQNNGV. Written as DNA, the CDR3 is TGTGCCAGCAGCTTAGACCCACTTCCGGGCCCACTCGGGGAGACCCAGTACTTC. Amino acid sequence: CASSLDPLPGPLGETQYF.

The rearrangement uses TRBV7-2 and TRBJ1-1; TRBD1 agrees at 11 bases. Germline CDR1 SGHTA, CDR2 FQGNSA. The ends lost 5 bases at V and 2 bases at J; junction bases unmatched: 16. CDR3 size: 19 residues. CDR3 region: CASSPRGTGGGLINTEAFF. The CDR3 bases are TGTGCCAGCAGCCCCAGGGGGACAGGGGGTGGTTTAATCAACACTGAAGCTTTCTTT.

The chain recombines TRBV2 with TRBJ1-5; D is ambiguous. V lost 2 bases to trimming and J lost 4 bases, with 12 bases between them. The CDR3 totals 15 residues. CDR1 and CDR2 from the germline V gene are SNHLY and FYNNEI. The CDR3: CASSESRAVNQPQHF. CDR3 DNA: TGTGCCAGCAGTGAAAGTAGGGCAGTAAATCAGCCCCAGCATTTT.

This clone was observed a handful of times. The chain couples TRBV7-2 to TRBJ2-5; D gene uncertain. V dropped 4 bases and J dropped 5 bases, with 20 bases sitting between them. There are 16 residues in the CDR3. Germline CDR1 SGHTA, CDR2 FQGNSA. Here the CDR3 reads CASSSRIGRLRETQYF. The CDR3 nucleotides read TGTGCCAGCAGCTCCCGAATCGGTCGGCTTCGGGAGACCCAGTACTTC.

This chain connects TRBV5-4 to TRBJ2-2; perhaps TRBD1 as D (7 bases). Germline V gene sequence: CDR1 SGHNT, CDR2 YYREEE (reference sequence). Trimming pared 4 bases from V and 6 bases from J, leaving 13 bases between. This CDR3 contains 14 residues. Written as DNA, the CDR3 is TGTGCCAGCAGCCCCGGAGGGGGCCCCGGGGAGCTGTTTTTT. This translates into CASSPGGGPGELFF.

The chain's CDR3 is CASSIPSSDEQFF. The CDR3 nucleotides are TGTGCCAGTAGTATACCCTCCTCTGACGAGCAGTTCTTC. V is TRBV19 and J is TRBJ2-1, with D hard to call. Looked up from germline, CDR1 is LNHDA and CDR2 is SQIVND (reference sequence). Deletions cut 2 bases from V and 10 bases from J, with 12 bases between. The CDR3 has 13 amino acids. The full variable domain, with the rest looked up from reference TRBV19 and TRBJ2-1, is DGGITQSPKYLFRKEGQNVTLSCEQNLNHDAMYWYRQDPGQGLRLIYYSQIVNDFQKGDIAEGYSVSREKKESFPLTVTSAQKNPTAFYLCASSIPSSDEQFFGPGTRLTVL.

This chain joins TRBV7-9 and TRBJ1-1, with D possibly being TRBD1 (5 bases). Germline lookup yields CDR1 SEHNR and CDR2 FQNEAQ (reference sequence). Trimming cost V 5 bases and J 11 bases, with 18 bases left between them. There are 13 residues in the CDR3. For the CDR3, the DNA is TGTGCCAGCAGCCTGGGGGGGATAACCTCTGCTTTCTTT. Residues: CASSLGGITSAFF. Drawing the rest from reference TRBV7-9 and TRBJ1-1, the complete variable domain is DTGVSQNPRHKITKRGQNVTFRCDPISEHNRLYWYRQTLGQGPEFLTYFQNEAQLEKSRLLSDRFSAERPKGSFSTLEIQRTEQGDSAMYLCASSLGGITSAFFGQGTRLTVV.

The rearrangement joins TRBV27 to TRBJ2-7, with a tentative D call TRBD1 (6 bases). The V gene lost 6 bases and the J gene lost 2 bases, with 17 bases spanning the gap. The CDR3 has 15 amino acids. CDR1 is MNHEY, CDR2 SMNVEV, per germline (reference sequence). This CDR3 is CASSPNPGQAYEQYF. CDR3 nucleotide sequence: TGTGCCAGCAGCCCAAACCCGGGACAAGCCTACGAGCAGTACTTC.

DNA of the CDR3: TGCGCCAGCAGCTCTATACCGGGGGGAACGGCCTACGAGCAGTACTTC. Encoded protein: CASSSIPGGTAYEQYF. The chain couples TRBV5-1 to TRBJ2-7; 7 nucleotides match TRBD2. Unmatched junction bases numbered 11, after V lost 3 bases and J lost 2 bases. CDR1 is SGHRS, CDR2 YFSETQ, per germline. This CDR3 has 16 amino acids.

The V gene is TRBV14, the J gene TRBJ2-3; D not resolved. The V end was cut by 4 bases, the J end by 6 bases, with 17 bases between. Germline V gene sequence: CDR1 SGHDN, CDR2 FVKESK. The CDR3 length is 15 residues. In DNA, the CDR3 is TGTGCCAGCAGCCCTCAGGTGGGCTCCGGGGATACGCAGTATTTT. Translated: CASSPQVGSGDTQYF.

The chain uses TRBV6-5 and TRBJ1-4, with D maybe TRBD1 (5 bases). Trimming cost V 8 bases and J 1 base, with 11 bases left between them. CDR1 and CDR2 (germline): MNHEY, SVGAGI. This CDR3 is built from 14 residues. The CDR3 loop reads CASSGGGTNEKLFF. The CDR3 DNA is TGTGCCAGCTCGGGGGGAGGAACTAATGAAAAACTGTTTTTT.

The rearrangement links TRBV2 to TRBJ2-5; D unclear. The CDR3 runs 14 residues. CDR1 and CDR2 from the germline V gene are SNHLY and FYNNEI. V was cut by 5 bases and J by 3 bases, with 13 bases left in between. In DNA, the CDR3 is TGTGCCAGCAGTCTGGAGCCGCCTGAAGAGACCCAGTACTTC. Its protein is CASSLEPPEETQYF. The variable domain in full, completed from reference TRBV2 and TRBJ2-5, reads EPEVTQTPSHQVTQMGQEVILRCVPISNHLYFYWYRQILGQKVEFLVSFYNNEISEKSEIFDDQFSVERPDGSNFTLKIRSTKLEDSAMYFCASSLEPPEETQYFGPGTRLLVL.

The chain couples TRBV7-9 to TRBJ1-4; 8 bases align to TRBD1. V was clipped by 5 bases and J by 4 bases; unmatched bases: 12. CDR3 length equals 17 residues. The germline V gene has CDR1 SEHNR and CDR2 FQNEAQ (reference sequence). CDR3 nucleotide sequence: TGTGCCAGCAGCCGGCACAGGGGGGCCGGGTATAATGAAAAACTGTTTTTT. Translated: CASSRHRGAGYNEKLFF.

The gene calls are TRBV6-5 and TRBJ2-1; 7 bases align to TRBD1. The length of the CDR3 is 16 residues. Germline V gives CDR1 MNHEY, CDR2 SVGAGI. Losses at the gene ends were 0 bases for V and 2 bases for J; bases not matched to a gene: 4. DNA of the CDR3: TGTGCCAGCAGTTACTCCCAGGGGGTGGCCTACAATGAGCAGTTCTTC. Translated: CASSYSQGVAYNEQFF.

The CDR3 loop is CASSFLAGVGNEQFF. The CDR3 bases are TGTGCCAGCAGCTTTCTAGCGGGGGTGGGTAATGAGCAGTTCTTC. The chain employs TRBV7-3 and TRBJ2-1, with 10 positions matching TRBD2. Germline CDR1 is SGHTA and CDR2 is FQGTGA. V gave up 3 bases and J gave up 7 bases; unmatched junction bases: 6. This CDR3 comprises 15 residues.

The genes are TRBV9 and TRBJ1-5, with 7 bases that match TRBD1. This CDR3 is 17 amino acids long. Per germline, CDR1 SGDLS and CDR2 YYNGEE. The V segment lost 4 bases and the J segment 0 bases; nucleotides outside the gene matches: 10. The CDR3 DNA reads TGTGCCAGCAGCCCAAGGACAGGCTTCTATAGCAATCAGCCCCAGCATTTT. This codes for CASSPRTGFYSNQPQHF.

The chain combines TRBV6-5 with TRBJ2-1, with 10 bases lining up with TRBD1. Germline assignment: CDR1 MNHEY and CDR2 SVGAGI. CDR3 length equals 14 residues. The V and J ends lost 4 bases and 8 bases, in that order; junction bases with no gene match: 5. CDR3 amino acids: CASSSGQGLDEQFF. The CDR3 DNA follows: TGTGCCAGCAGTTCGGGACAGGGGCTGGATGAGCAGTTCTTC.

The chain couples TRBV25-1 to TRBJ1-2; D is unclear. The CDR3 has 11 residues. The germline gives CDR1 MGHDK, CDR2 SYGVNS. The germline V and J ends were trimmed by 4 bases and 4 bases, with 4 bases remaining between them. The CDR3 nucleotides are TGTGCCAGCAGTGGCCTCTATGGCTACACCTTC. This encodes CASSGLYGYTF.

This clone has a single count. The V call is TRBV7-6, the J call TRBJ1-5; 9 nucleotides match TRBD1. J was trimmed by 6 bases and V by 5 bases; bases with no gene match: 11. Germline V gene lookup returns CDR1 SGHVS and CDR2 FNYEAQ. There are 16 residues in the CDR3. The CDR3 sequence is CASSPGQGLRGQPQHF. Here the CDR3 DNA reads TGTGCCAGCAGCCCCGGACAGGGGTTAAGGGGTCAGCCCCAGCATTTT.

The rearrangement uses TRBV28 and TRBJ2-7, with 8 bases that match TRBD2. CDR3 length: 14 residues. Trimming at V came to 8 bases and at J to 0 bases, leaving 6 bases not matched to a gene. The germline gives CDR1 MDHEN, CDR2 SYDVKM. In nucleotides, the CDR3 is TGTGCCAGCCGATCGGGGGGGAGCTCCTACGAGCAGTACTTC. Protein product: CASRSGGSSYEQYF. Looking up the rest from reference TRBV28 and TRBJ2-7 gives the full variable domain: DVKVTQSSRYLVKRTGEKVFLECVQDMDHENMFWYRQDPGLGLRLIYFSYDVKMKEKGDIPEGYSVSREKKERFSLILESASTNQTSMYLCASRSGGSSYEQYFGPGTRLTVT.

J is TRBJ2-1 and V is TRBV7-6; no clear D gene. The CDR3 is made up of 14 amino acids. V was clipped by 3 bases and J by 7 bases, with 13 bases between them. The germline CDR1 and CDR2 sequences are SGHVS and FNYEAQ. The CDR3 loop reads CASSFSERQNEQFF. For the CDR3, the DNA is TGTGCCAGCAGCTTTTCGGAGAGGCAGAATGAGCAGTTCTTC.

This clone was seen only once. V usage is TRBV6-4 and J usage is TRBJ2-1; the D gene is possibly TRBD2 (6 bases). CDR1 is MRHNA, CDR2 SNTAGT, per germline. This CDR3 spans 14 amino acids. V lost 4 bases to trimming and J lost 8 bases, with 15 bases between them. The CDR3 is CASSAGVGGDEQFF. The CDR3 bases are TGTGCCAGCAGTGCTGGGGTTGGAGGGGATGAGCAGTTCTTC.

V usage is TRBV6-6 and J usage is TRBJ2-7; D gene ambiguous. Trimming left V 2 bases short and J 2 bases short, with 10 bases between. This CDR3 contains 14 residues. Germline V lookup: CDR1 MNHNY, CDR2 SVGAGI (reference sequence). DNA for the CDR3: TGTGCCAGCAGTTACAACCCTGTAGCCTACGAGCAGTACTTC. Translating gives CASSYNPVAYEQYF.

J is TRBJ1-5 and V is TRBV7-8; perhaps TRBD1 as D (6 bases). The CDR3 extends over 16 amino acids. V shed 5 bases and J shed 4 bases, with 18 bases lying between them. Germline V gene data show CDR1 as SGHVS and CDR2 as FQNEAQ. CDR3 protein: CASSPNNGQLNQPQHF. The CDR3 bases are TGTGCCAGCAGCCCTAACAACGGACAGTTAAATCAGCCCCAGCATTTT.

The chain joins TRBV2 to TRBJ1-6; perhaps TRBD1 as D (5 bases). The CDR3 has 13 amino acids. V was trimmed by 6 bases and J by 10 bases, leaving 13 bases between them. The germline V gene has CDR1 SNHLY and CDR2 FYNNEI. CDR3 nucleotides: TGTGCCAGCAGGGGGCTCAGATCCTCACCCCTCCACTTT. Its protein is CASRGLRSSPLHF.

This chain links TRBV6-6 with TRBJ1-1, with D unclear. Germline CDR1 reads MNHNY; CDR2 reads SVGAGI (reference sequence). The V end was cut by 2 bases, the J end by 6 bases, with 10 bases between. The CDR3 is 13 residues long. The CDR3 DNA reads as TGTGCCAGCAGTTACCCGACCCGAGCTGAAGCTTTCTTT. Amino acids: CASSYPTRAEAFF.

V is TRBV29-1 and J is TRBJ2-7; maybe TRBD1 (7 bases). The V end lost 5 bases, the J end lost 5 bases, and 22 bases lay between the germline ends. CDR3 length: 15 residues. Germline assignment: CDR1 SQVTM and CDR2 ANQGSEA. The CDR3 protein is CSVPRGDSRSHEQYF. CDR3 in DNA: TGCAGCGTTCCTAGGGGGGACAGCCGAAGCCACGAGCAGTACTTC.